These 17 T cell receptor beta chains share one sample of origin, sequenced in a study of T cells expressing NK-cell markers (TCRdb year 2020). The library was generated by 5' RACE. Sequencing took place on an Illumina HiSeq 2000. Following reprocessing of the reads by TCRdb, the data hold one row per CDR3 protein sequence and no DNA is available. In this sample's table one finds under 600,000 distinct CDR3 sequences. The ten largest clones add up to roughly 1.4% of the sample. Sequenced: blood T cells: a sorted CD56 or NKG2C T cell subset, CD4+ or CD8+ T cells, or bulk PBMC T cells (not recorded which). The receptors shown here come from a woman between 45 and 65 years old in good health. Donor details come from another sample of the same person, matched by shared clones.

The chain is built from TRBV28 and TRBJ1-5; TCRdb lists TRBD1, though no DNA is available to test this call. This CDR3 is built from 18 residues. Germline V gene sequence: CDR1 MDHEN, CDR2 SYDVKM. The CDR3 spells CASSLWAVGTGPNQPQHF.

V and J are TRBV20-1 and TRBJ2-3; TCRdb returns TRBD2, unconfirmable since there is no DNA. This CDR3 has 13 residues. Germline CDR1 is DFQATT and CDR2 is SNEGSKA (reference sequence). CDR3 loop: CSGRLAGLDTQYF.

CDR3 residues: CASSTGQGGETQYF. The V call is TRBV7-9, the J call TRBJ2-5; the TCRdb call, TRBD1, lacks DNA for checking. CDR1 is SEHNR, CDR2 FQNEAQ, per germline (reference sequence). This CDR3 is built from 14 residues.

V is TRBV25-1 and J is TRBJ2-6; TCRdb outputs TRBD2, but without DNA this stays unchecked. CDR3 size: 14 residues. The germline gives CDR1 MGHDK, CDR2 SYGVNS. The CDR3 is CASRGLAGANVLTF.

This CDR3 reads CASRGTGLSYEQYF. This chain uses TRBV2 with TRBJ2-7; the D gene TCRdb calls, TRBD1, cannot be checked with no DNA. The CDR3 runs 14 residues. In germline, CDR1 is SNHLY, CDR2 FYNNEI.

This chain links TRBV5-1 with TRBJ1-5; no DNA is available, so the TRBD1 call from TCRdb remains unchecked. This CDR3 is 15 amino acids long. Germline CDR1 reads SGHRS; CDR2 reads YFSETQ. CDR3 region: CASSLGGTGPQPQHF.

The V and J genes are TRBV20-1 and TRBJ2-2. The CDR3 is 13 amino acids. Germline assignment: CDR1 DFQATT and CDR2 SNEGSKA (reference sequence). The CDR3 here is CSAQPRNTGELFF.

J is TRBJ2-5 and V is TRBV29-1; without DNA, the TCRdb call of TRBD2 cannot be checked. The CDR3 is made up of 15 amino acids. Germline-derived CDR1 and CDR2 are SQVTM and ANQGSEA. This chain's CDR3 is CSAGTSGRIGGTQYF.

This chain uses TRBV5-1 with TRBJ2-3. The CDR3 has 14 amino acids. The V gene's germline CDR1 is SGHRS and CDR2 YFSETQ. The chain's CDR3 is CASRVDGSTDTQYF. The full variable domain, rest sourced from reference TRBV5-1 and TRBJ2-3, is KAGVTQTPRYLIKTRGQQVTLSCSPISGHRSVSWYQQTPGQGLQFLFEYFSETQRNKGNFPGRFSGRQFSNSRSEMNVSTLELGDSALYLCASRVDGSTDTQYFGPGTRLTVL.

V gene TRBV5-1 combines with J gene TRBJ2-5; TCRdb's D call, TRBD1, is unchecked because there is no DNA. Germline lookup yields CDR1 SGHRS and CDR2 YFSETQ. The CDR3 has 13 residues. The CDR3 here is CASLGAGMETQYF.

The chain combines TRBV20-1 with TRBJ2-1. Per the germline V gene, CDR1 is DFQATT and CDR2 is SNEGSKA (reference sequence). The CDR3 consists of 18 residues. The CDR3 loop reads CSAPSYASSGRAYNEQFF.

V usage is TRBV12-3 or TRBV12-4 and J usage is TRBJ1-1; TCRdb calls TRBD1, which cannot be checked without DNA. This CDR3 is 16 amino acids long. This chain's CDR3 is CASSLYAGLAQGEAFF.

The chain combines TRBV29-1 with TRBJ2-3; as DNA is missing, the TRBD1 call by TCRdb cannot be tested. The CDR3 extends over 13 amino acids. CDR1 is SQVTM, CDR2 ANQGSEA, per germline. The CDR3: CSVGVRGSDTQYF.

The chain combines TRBV3-1 with TRBJ1-3; TCRdb's D call, TRBD1, is unchecked because there is no DNA. This CDR3 has 18 residues. In germline, CDR1 is LGHDT, CDR2 YNNKEL (reference sequence). The CDR3 here is CASSQVRTGTSSRNTIYF.

The chain carries TRBV7-6 and TRBJ2-1. This CDR3 has 18 residues. CDR1 SGHVS and CDR2 FNYEAQ come from the germline V gene. The CDR3 reads CASSIAHIGSYSYNEQFF.

The chain employs TRBV27 and TRBJ1-5; there is no DNA to check the TCRdb D call of TRBD1. This CDR3 spans 15 amino acids. Per the germline V gene, CDR1 is MNHEY and CDR2 is SMNVEV (reference sequence). The CDR3 sequence is CASSFNRERNQPQHF.

The V gene is TRBV7-9, the J gene TRBJ2-1; absent DNA, TCRdb's TRBD2 call cannot be checked. Germline V gene data show CDR1 as SEHNR and CDR2 as FQNEAQ (reference sequence). The CDR3 spans 14 residues. The CDR3 is CARKPGLAVNEQFF.